The next 21 T cell receptor beta chains were all read from a single sample in a study of T cell responses to AZD1222 COVID-19 vaccine. Repertoires were generated with immunoSEQ multiplex PCR, while TCRdb's copy carries only in-frame clones and drops some. Among over 65,000 clones listed, around 90% were seen once. The source was peripheral blood, collected on day 0 of MenACWY control vaccination. The receptors originated from an adult in good health.

This chain joins TRBV28 and TRBJ2-7; D remains unclear. The ends were cut back, 6 bases at V and 6 bases at J, with 12 bases in the middle. The CDR3 totals 12 residues. Per the germline V gene, CDR1 is MDHEN and CDR2 is SYDVKM. CDR3 loop: CASSPNPLEQYF. As DNA, the CDR3 is TGTGCCAGCAGCCCGAACCCTCTCGAGCAGTACTTC.

The chain joins TRBV6-5 to TRBJ2-1, with a weak D call TRBD2 (7 bases). Trimming cost V 0 bases and J 7 bases, with 13 bases left between them. CDR3 length equals 15 residues. Per germline, CDR1 MNHEY and CDR2 SVGAGI. The CDR3 sequence: CASSYSGGGLNEQFF. The CDR3 DNA is TGTGCCAGCAGTTACTCAGGGGGAGGGCTGAATGAGCAGTTCTTC.

The chain recombines TRBV18 with TRBJ2-5; D remains unclear. The CDR3 totals 14 residues. Germline V gives CDR1 KGHSH, CDR2 LQKENI. The V gene lost 1 base and the J gene lost 5 bases, with 11 bases spanning the gap. The CDR3, as DNA: TGTGCCAGCTCACCACGGACGGGCGAGGAGACCCAGTACTTC. Amino acids: CASSPRTGEETQYF.

The V and J genes are TRBV28 and TRBJ2-3; TRBD2 matches at 13 bases. The CDR3 sequence is 16 residues long. The germline gives CDR1 MDHEN, CDR2 SYDVKM. V lost 6 bases, J lost 3 bases, and 6 bases stayed unmatched. The CDR3 DNA sequence: TGTGCCAGCAGCAGCTGGACTAGCGGGGGAACAGATACGCAGTATTTT. It encodes CASSSWTSGGTDTQYF.

The rearrangement links TRBV9 to TRBJ2-5; D is uncertain. Germline V gives CDR1 SGDLS, CDR2 YYNGEE. This CDR3 has 14 amino acids. The germline V and J ends were trimmed by 1 base and 5 bases, with 12 bases remaining between them. CDR3 sequence (DNA): TGTGCCAGCAGCGTATCAACCGGGTGGGAGACCCAGTACTTC. It is translated as CASSVSTGWETQYF.

The chain employs TRBV18 and TRBJ1-5; D remains ambiguous. The CDR3 is 13 residues long. Germline lookup yields CDR1 KGHSH and CDR2 LQKENI. V lost 6 bases and J 0 bases, leaving 6 bases between the germline ends. CDR3 nucleotide sequence: TGTGCCAGCTCGCATGATAGCAATCAGCCCCAGCATTTT. Translating gives CASSHDSNQPQHF.

The V and J genes are TRBV6-2 or TRBV6-3 and TRBJ2-7; D possibly corresponds to TRBD1 (6 bases). The germline V gene encodes CDR1 MNHEY and CDR2 SVGEGT. This CDR3 is 15 amino acids long. Trimming removed 2 bases from V and 0 bases from J, with 11 bases in between. This CDR3 is CASSYPRQASYEQYF. The CDR3, as DNA: TGTGCCAGCAGTTACCCCAGACAGGCCTCCTACGAGCAGTACTTC.

The chain couples TRBV19 to TRBJ1-2; D perhaps matches TRBD1 (6 bases). V lost 8 bases and J 4 bases, leaving 20 bases between the germline ends. The CDR3 totals 15 residues. Germline V gene lookup returns CDR1 LNHDA and CDR2 SQIVND (reference sequence). CDR3: CASRTTGMEGYGYTF. The CDR3 nucleotides read TGTGCCAGTCGAACGACAGGAATGGAGGGCTATGGCTACACCTTC.

The V call is TRBV9, the J call TRBJ1-2, with a possible D match to TRBD1 (6 bases). The CDR3 is made up of 15 amino acids. V was cut by 0 bases and J by 3 bases, with 12 bases left in between. Germline values: CDR1 SGDLS, CDR2 YYNGEE. CDR3 amino acids: CASSVEMGADYGYTF. The DNA for the CDR3 is TGTGCCAGCAGCGTAGAGATGGGGGCGGACTATGGCTACACCTTC.

V is TRBV6-4 and J is TRBJ2-1, with 8 bases lining up with TRBD2. Germline trimming cut 4 bases from V and 1 base from J; bases unmatched to any gene: 6. Germline V gene lookup returns CDR1 MRHNA and CDR2 SNTAGT. CDR3 length: 16 amino acids. The CDR3 spells CASSVSGGGSYNEQFF. The CDR3, as DNA: TGTGCCAGCAGTGTAAGCGGGGGAGGATCCTACAATGAGCAGTTCTTC.

This clone has a single count. The V call is TRBV18, the J call TRBJ1-4, with 7 bases fitting TRBD1. The ends lost 5 bases at V and 6 bases at J; junction bases unmatched: 9. The CDR3 totals 15 residues. Germline loops: CDR1 KGHSH, CDR2 LQKENI. The CDR3 loop is CASSDTGATHEKLFF. CDR3 nucleotides: TGTGCCAGCTCAGATACAGGGGCTACCCATGAAAAACTGTTTTTT.

The V and J genes are TRBV19 and TRBJ1-1; TRBD1 might be the D (6 bases). Between the trimmed V and J ends, which lost 6 bases and 8 bases, there was a span of 13 bases. CDR1 is LNHDA and CDR2 is SQIVND in the germline V gene (reference sequence). CDR3 length: 12 residues. The CDR3 nucleotides are TGTGCCAGTAGCCATGGAGACAGGGAAGCTTTCTTT. It yields the protein CASSHGDREAFF.

The J gene is TRBJ2-2, the V gene TRBV30; D unresolved. The germline CDR1 and CDR2 sequences are GTSNPN and SVGIG (reference sequence). CDR3 length: 17 amino acids. V dropped 4 bases and J dropped 5 bases, with 23 bases sitting between them. Written as DNA, the CDR3 is TGTGCCTGGAAAAGAACCGCCCTAGGGTTGGGAACCGGGGAGCTGTTTTTT. Translated, it gives CAWKRTALGLGTGELFF.

The V gene is TRBV29-1, the J gene TRBJ2-1, with 12 bases fitting TRBD2. This CDR3 has 11 residues. Germline V lookup: CDR1 SQVTM, CDR2 ANQGSEA. The V and J ends lost 7 bases and 8 bases, in that order; junction bases with no gene match: 0. CDR3 in DNA: TGCAGCGGACTAGCGGGAGATGAGCAGTTCTTC. Its protein product is CSGLAGDEQFF.

The chain has TRBV10-2 and TRBJ2-5; 8 bases fit TRBD2. Germline V gene sequence: CDR1 WSHSY, CDR2 SAAADI. With V trimmed by 5 bases and J by 5 bases, 13 bases remained unmatched. The CDR3 is 16 residues long. In DNA, the CDR3 is TGCGCCAGCAGTAGTTTTCGGGCGGGAGGAGGGGAGACCCAGTACTTC. This sequence encodes CASSSFRAGGGETQYF.

The rearrangement joins TRBV24-1 to TRBJ2-1; TRBD1 might be the D (6 bases). V lost 12 bases and J lost 7, with 18 bases in between. The CDR3 consists of 13 residues. Germline-derived CDR1 and CDR2 are KGHDR and SFDVKD. CDR3 in DNA: TGTGCCGACTGGACAGACCTAAGGAATGAGCAGTTCTTC. It yields the protein CADWTDLRNEQFF.

V usage is TRBV21-1 and J usage is TRBJ2-1. TRBV21-1 is a listed pseudogene. This CDR3 spans 21 amino acids. The CDR3 loop reads CASSKDPTHLRWGASYNEQFF. The CDR3 DNA sequence: TGTGCCAGCAGCAAAGATCCGACCCACCTTAGGTGGGGGGCGTCCTACAATGAGCAGTTCTTC.

J is TRBJ1-5 and V is TRBV19, with D maybe TRBD1 (6 bases). CDR1 is LNHDA, CDR2 SQIVND, per germline (reference sequence). There are 16 residues in the CDR3. V was shortened by 4 bases and J by 0 bases, with 13 bases between the two germline ends. The CDR3 nucleotides are TGTGCCAGTAGTACGACGGGACATACTAGCAATCAGCCCCAGCATTTT. Residues: CASSTTGHTSNQPQHF.

J is TRBJ2-3 and V is TRBV7-9; perhaps TRBD2 as D (5 bases). This CDR3 spans 15 amino acids. CDR1 is SEHNR, CDR2 FQNEAQ, per germline (reference sequence). Trimming cost V 4 bases and J 3 bases, with 14 bases left between them. The CDR3 is CASSWPGSQTDTQYF. The CDR3 bases are TGTGCCAGCAGCTGGCCGGGGTCCCAGACAGATACGCAGTATTTT.

V and J are TRBV4-3 and TRBJ1-4; D perhaps matches TRBD1 (5 bases). Germline V gives CDR1 LGHNA, CDR2 YSLEER. V lost 0 bases to trimming and J lost 7 bases, with 21 bases between them. The CDR3 runs to 18 residues. The CDR3 region has the DNA TGCGCCAGCAGCCAAGAATGGCCCGTGGACAAGGCGGGTGAAAAACTGTTTTTT. This codes for CASSQEWPVDKAGEKLFF.

Concerning this clone: This likely comes from a read error, as the CDR3 has no conserved phenylalanine or tryptophan at its end. It is unclear where the CDR3 begins or ends on the DNA, so no DNA is shown, and the CDR3 is as TCRdb lists it. Here the CDR3 reads CASSTRDKESN. This sequence joins TRBV5-1 and TRBJ1-2; the table's D call of TRBD1 was not tested on the DNA. Germline CDR1 is SGHRS and CDR2 is YFSETQ. The CDR3 adds up to 11 amino acids, both ends counted.